This T cell receptor (beta chain) was identified in a study of cytomegalovirus exposure and HLA in healthy donors. With 60 Vbeta and 13 Jbeta primers, the PCR was carried out. Clones were sequenced by immunoSEQ multiplex PCR, and TCRdb holds only the in-frame ones, with some missing. Of 60,000 to 90,000 clones listed, 70% to 80% are singletons. This clone was recorded at least ten times. Its target is not known. V was pared by 1 base and J by 6 bases, with 7 bases between. The length of the CDR3 is 11 residues. CDR1 and CDR2 from the germline V gene are DFQATT and SNEGSKA (reference sequence). The study, taken as a whole, reports: Presence/absence analyses treated sequencing depth as roughly uniform across donors.

Sequenced material: PBMCs. V gene TRBV20-1 combines with J gene TRBJ2-7; D remains ambiguous. This sequence was found in a woman between 45 and 60 years old in good health and CMV-seropositive. This chain's CDR3 is CSARVVSEQYF. CDR3 bases: TGCAGTGCTAGAGTCGTTAGCGAGCAGTACTTC.